A single sample is the source of the 20 T cell receptor beta chains below, sequenced in a study of T cell clonality in common variable immunodeficiency. Assay: immunoSEQ multiplex PCR; the TCRdb copy retains only in-frame clones and omits some. Observed in the sample are tens of thousands of clones, none of them singletons. Sequencing was performed on peripheral blood mononuclear cells. These receptors came from a person between 18 and 75 years old in good health.

There are many counts of this clone. With the read ending 3 residues before the CDR3 end, the germline J gene is used to fill in that end. The chain carries TRBV28 and TRBJ1-2, with D unresolved. CDR3 size: 12 residues. From germline, CDR1 is MDHEN and CDR2 SYDVKM. Trimming took off 3 bases at V and 7 bases at J, with 9 bases between the two ends. The CDR3 sequence is CASSFSGGGYTF. Partial CDR3 DNA: TGTGCCAGCAGTTTCTCCGGTGGTGGC.

In this sample, this clone turned up many times. The CDR3 end is not reached by the read, which stops 3 residues before it; the germline J gene fills it in. The chain links TRBV10-3 to TRBJ2-3; D gene uncertain. The CDR3 is 14 amino acids. CDR1 ENHRY and CDR2 SYGVKD come from the germline V gene. The V and J ends lost 10 bases and 0 bases respectively, with 14 bases between them. This CDR3 reads CATMIQPSTDTQYF. The DNA read from the CDR3 is TGTGCCACGATGATACAGCCCAGCACAGATACG.

Ten or more counts support this clone. The read falls 3 residues short of the CDR3 end, and the missing part is taken from the germline J gene. The chain employs TRBV28 and TRBJ1-1; 11 bases are shared with TRBD1. The CDR3 is 17 residues long. Germline CDR1 MDHEN, CDR2 SYDVKM. J lost 5 bases, V lost 5 bases, and 13 bases had no gene match. The CDR3 sequence is CASSRSSKGQGVTEAFF. The DNA read from the CDR3 is TGTGCCAGCAGTCGAAGTAGCAAGGGACAGGGGGTAACTGAA. The complete variable domain, with remaining parts taken from reference TRBV28 and TRBJ1-1, reads DVKVTQSSRYLVKRTGEKVFLECVQDMDHENMFWYRQDPGLGLRLIYFSYDVKMKEKGDIPEGYSVSREKKERFSLILESASTNQTSMYLCASSRSSKGQGVTEAFFGQGTRLTVV.

This clone was seen repeatedly, ten times or more. The read finishes 3 residues shy of the CDR3 end, and the germline J gene is used to complete it. J is TRBJ2-7 and V is TRBV23-1, with D perhaps matching TRBD1 (5 bases). TRBV23-1 is an ORF for which the function is uncertain. V was pared by 7 bases and J by 5 bases, with 12 bases between. This CDR3 is 12 amino acids long. The sequenced part of the CDR3 DNA is TGCGCCAGCACCCTCAGGGTTCACGAG. Translated, it gives CASTLRVHE. The entire CDR3 sequence reads CASTLRVHEQYF.

This clone was picked up many times. The observed sequence ends 3 residues before the CDR3 terminus, with the missing tail filled in from the germline J gene. V is TRBV10-1 and J is TRBJ2-1, with TRBD1 as a possible D gene (6 bases). The CDR3 consists of 14 residues. Trimming cost V 5 bases and J 1 base, with 9 bases left between them. CDR1 is WNHNN and CDR2 is SYGVQD in the germline V gene (reference sequence). The DNA read from the CDR3 is TGCGCCAGCAGTAGGACAGAATCCTACAATGAG. It codes for CASSRTESYNE. The whole CDR3 protein is CASSRTESYNEQFF.

This clone was seen many times. The read falls 3 residues short of the CDR3 end, and the missing part is taken from the germline J gene. The chain recombines TRBV6-1 with TRBJ2-3; 10 bases are a match to TRBD2. Germline-derived CDR1 and CDR2 are MNHNS and SASEGT. The CDR3 covers 15 residues. Trimming removed 0 bases from V and 6 bases from J; junction bases left unmatched: 3. The CDR3: CASSEAASGSDTQYF. CDR3 DNA (partial): TGTGCCAGCAGTGAAGCGGCTAGCGGGAGTGATACG.

This clone was observed many times. The read halts 3 residues ahead of the CDR3 end, with the missing end drawn from the germline J gene. V and J are TRBV19 and TRBJ2-7; D perhaps matches TRBD2 (5 bases). Germline V gene data show CDR1 as LNHDA and CDR2 as SQIVND (reference sequence). Trimming took off 3 bases at V and 2 bases at J, with 11 bases between the two ends. The CDR3 consists of 14 residues. CDR3 bases read: TGTGCCAGTAGTATGTGGGGTAGCGCCTACGAG. It encodes CASSMWGSAYE. The whole CDR3 sequence is CASSMWGSAYEQYF. The full variable domain, in which reference TRBV19 and TRBJ2-7 provide the parts outside the CDR3, is DGGITQSPKYLFRKEGQNVTLSCEQNLNHDAMYWYRQDPGQGLRLIYYSQIVNDFQKGDIAEGYSVSREKKESFPLTVTSAQKNPTAFYLCASSMWGSAYEQYFGPGTRLTVT.

This clone was detected many times. With the read ending 3 residues before the CDR3 end, the germline J gene is used to fill in that end. The chain couples TRBV2 to TRBJ1-2; TRBD1 matches 7 bases. The CDR3 has 13 amino acids. J was trimmed by 4 bases and V by 4 bases; bases with no gene match: 3. Germline loops: CDR1 SNHLY, CDR2 FYNNEI. The CDR3 loop reads CASSVDRSYGYTF. The covered CDR3 bases are TGTGCCAGCAGTGTGGACAGGAGCTATGGC.

Many counts were recorded for this clone. The CDR3 here is CASGQGLNTEAFF. CDR3 DNA, as far as it was read: TGTGCCAGCGGACAGGGGTTGAACACTGAA. The genes are TRBV12-3 or TRBV12-4 and TRBJ1-1, with 9 nucleotides matching TRBD1. The missing CDR3 end, 3 residues past where the read stops, is filled in from the germline J gene. CDR3 size: 13 residues. With 8 bases clipped from V and 0 bases from J, the junction kept 1 base outside the gene matches.

This clone was detected ten times or more. The CDR3 goes on 3 residues after the read ends, and that part is filled in from the germline J gene. V and J are TRBV28 and TRBJ2-3; 9 nucleotides agree with TRBD2. Germline V gives CDR1 MDHEN, CDR2 SYDVKM. The CDR3 sequence is 17 residues long. Trimming removed 4 bases from V and 0 bases from J; junction bases left unmatched: 8. The CDR3 loop is CASSSHFSGRSTDTQYF. The covered CDR3 bases are TGTGCCAGCAGTTCCCACTTTAGCGGGAGAAGCACAGATACG.

This clone was seen many times. The sequence runs out 3 residues before the end of the CDR3; the remainder is reconstructed from the germline J gene. The chain recombines TRBV7-2 with TRBJ1-2; 7 bases are shared with TRBD1. The V gene's germline CDR1 is SGHTA and CDR2 FQGNSA. The CDR3 loop spans 15 amino acids. V was pared by 1 base and J by 4 bases, with 6 bases of the junction left unmatched. The sequenced part of the CDR3 DNA is TGTGCCAGCAGCTTAGGGACAGGCTTCAGCTATGGC. Translated, it gives CASSLGTGFSYG. Given in full, the CDR3 is CASSLGTGFSYGYTF.

This clone was seen ten or more times. The read ends 3 residues early relative to the CDR3; the germline J gene fills the gap. This chain connects TRBV20-1 to TRBJ2-3, with 9 bases that match TRBD2. This CDR3 spans 16 amino acids. The V segment lost 6 bases and the J segment 2 bases; nucleotides outside the gene matches: 12. CDR1 DFQATT and CDR2 SNEGSKA come from the germline V gene (reference sequence). CDR3 sequence reads: CSAHLPGLASTDTQYF. The covered CDR3 bases are TGCAGTGCCCACCTCCCGGGACTAGCATCCACAGATACG.

This clone occurred many times. The read ends 3 residues shy of where the CDR3 ends; the end is completed using the germline J gene. The chain has TRBV30 and TRBJ2-7, with 7 bases lining up with TRBD2. This CDR3 is 13 amino acids long. Germline V CDR1 and CDR2: GTSNPN, SVGIG (reference sequence). V trimming: 3 bases; J trimming: 0 bases; junction bases outside the gene matches: 2. Incomplete CDR3 DNA: TGTGCCTGGAGCAGCGGGACCTCCTACGAG. Its translation is CAWSSGTSYE. The CDR3 in its entirety is CAWSSGTSYEQYF.

This clone was observed at least ten times. From the germline J gene comes the end of the CDR3, since the read stops 3 residues before it. The chain links TRBV2 to TRBJ2-1, with 10 positions matching TRBD2. CDR3 size: 17 residues. Losses at the gene ends were 5 bases for V and 7 bases for J; bases not matched to a gene: 14. Germline-derived CDR1 and CDR2 are SNHLY and FYNNEI. The CDR3 sequence is CASSPSGLAGVFNEQFF. The DNA read from the CDR3 is TGTGCCAGCAGTCCTTCGGGCCTAGCGGGAGTTTTTAATGAG.

This clone was observed at least ten times. With the read ending 3 residues before the CDR3 end, the germline J gene is used to fill in that end. The chain recombines TRBV18 with TRBJ2-7; D not certain. Germline CDR1 is KGHSH and CDR2 is LQKENI. V was clipped by 2 bases and J by 1 base, with 9 bases between them. This CDR3 has 14 amino acids. CDR3 bases read: TGTGCCAGCTCACCAAGTGCAGATTCCTACGAG. It translates to CASSPSADSYE. The whole CDR3 protein is CASSPSADSYEQYF.

At least ten counts were recorded for this clone. The read ends 3 residues before the CDR3 terminus; that terminus is restored from the germline J gene. The chain recombines TRBV20-1 with TRBJ1-5, with D possibly being TRBD1 (5 bases). Germline assignment: CDR1 DFQATT and CDR2 SNEGSKA (reference sequence). There are 14 residues in the CDR3. Between the trimmed V and J ends, which lost 4 bases and 1 base, there was a span of 11 bases. This CDR3 reads CSAMGQRSNQPQHF. Incomplete CDR3 DNA: TGCAGTGCTATGGGGCAGAGGAGCAATCAGCCC.

This clone was recorded at least ten times. Sequencing ends 3 residues short of the CDR3 end; the germline J gene provides the rest. The chain uses TRBV19 and TRBJ1-5; D is perhaps TRBD1 (5 bases). V lost 0 bases and J 2 bases, leaving 11 bases between the germline ends. CDR3 length equals 16 residues. The germline V gene encodes CDR1 LNHDA and CDR2 SQIVND (reference sequence). The part of the CDR3 DNA that was read is TGTGCCAGTAGTATAGATCGAGGGGATCGCAATCAGCCC. This sequence encodes CASSIDRGDRNQP. The whole CDR3 region reads CASSIDRGDRNQPQHF.

The table lists this clone with many counts. Read data end 3 residues before the CDR3 end; the end is taken from the germline J gene. This chain connects TRBV20-1 to TRBJ1-5; a possible D gene is TRBD1 (6 bases). V lost 3 bases to trimming and J lost 6 bases, with 21 bases between them. The CDR3 length is 16 residues. The V gene's germline CDR1 is DFQATT and CDR2 SNEGSKA (reference sequence). Incomplete CDR3 DNA: TGCAGTGCTAGGATGAAGGGGGGGGCTGTGGGTCAGCCC. Its translation: CSARMKGGAVGQP. The full CDR3 is CSARMKGGAVGQPQHF.

This clone was observed at least ten times. Incomplete CDR3 DNA: TGTGCCAGCAGCTTTACAGGGGATGAG. Amino acids: CASSFTGDE. The whole CDR3 sequence reads CASSFTGDEQFF. The chain joins TRBV5-5 to TRBJ2-1, with 7 bases fitting TRBD1. The CDR3 goes on 3 residues after the read ends, and that part is filled in from the germline J gene. Trimming cost V 2 bases and J 8 bases; bases outside gene matches: 1. Germline values: CDR1 SGHKS, CDR2 YYEKEE (reference sequence). The CDR3 extends over 12 amino acids.

This clone was counted many times. The read ends 3 residues shy of where the CDR3 ends; the end is completed using the germline J gene. The chain is built from TRBV11-3 and TRBJ1-6; perhaps TRBD1 as D (5 bases). This CDR3 contains 15 residues. Between the trimmed V and J ends, which lost 1 base and 6 bases, there was a span of 10 bases. Germline V gene sequence: CDR1 SGHNT, CDR2 YENEEA. The chain's CDR3 is CASSLVPGVNSPLHF. The sequenced CDR3 bases are TGTGCCAGCAGCTTAGTCCCGGGGGTTAATTCACCC.